The entry below describes one TCR beta chain. This sample is drawn from a study of technical replicates of blood from a few donors. Data came from immunoSEQ multiplex PCR; TCRdb stores just in-frame clones and leaves some out. The table lists some 47,000 clones, roughly nine tenths of them singletons. Sequenced input: PBMCs. The source is a human donor in good health. Some clones in this sample may be carry-over from other donors' samples.

DNA of the CDR3: TGTGCCAGCAGCTTGTTTGACAGTCCCTCTGGAAACACCATATATTTT. This translates into CASSLFDSPSGNTIYF. The J gene is TRBJ1-3, the V gene TRBV5-6; D possibly corresponds to TRBD1 (5 bases). Germline CDR1 SGHDT, CDR2 YYEEEE. V was cut by 1 base and J by 0 bases, with 11 bases left in between. The CDR3 runs 16 residues.